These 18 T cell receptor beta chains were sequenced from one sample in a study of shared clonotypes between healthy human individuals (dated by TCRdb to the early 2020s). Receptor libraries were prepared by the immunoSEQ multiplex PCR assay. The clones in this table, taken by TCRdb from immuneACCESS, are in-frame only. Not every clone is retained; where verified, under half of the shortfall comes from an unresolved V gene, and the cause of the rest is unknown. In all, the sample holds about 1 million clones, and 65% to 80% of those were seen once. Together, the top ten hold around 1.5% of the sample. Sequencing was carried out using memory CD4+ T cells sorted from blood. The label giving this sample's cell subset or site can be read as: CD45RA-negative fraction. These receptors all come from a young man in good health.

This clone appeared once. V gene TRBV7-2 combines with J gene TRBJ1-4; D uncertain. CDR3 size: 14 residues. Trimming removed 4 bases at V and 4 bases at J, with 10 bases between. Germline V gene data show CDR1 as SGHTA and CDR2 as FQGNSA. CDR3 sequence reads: CASSSYGGNEKLFF. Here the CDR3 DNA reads TGTGCCAGCAGCTCTTATGGTGGTAATGAAAAACTGTTTTTT.

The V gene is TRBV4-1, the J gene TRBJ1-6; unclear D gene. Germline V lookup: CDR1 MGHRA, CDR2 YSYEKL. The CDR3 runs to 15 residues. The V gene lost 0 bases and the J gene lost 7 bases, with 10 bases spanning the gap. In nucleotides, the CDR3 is TGCGCCAGCAGCCAAGAACCGGGGAAAAATTCACCCCTCCACTTT. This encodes CASSQEPGKNSPLHF.

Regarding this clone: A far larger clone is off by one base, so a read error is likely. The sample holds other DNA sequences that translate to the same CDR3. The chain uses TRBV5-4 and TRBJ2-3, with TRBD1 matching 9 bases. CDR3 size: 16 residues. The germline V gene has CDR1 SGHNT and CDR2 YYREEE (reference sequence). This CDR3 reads CASSWGTGLSTDTQYF. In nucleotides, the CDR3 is TGTGCCAGTAGCTGGGGGACAGGGCTTAGCACAGATACGCAGTATTTT.

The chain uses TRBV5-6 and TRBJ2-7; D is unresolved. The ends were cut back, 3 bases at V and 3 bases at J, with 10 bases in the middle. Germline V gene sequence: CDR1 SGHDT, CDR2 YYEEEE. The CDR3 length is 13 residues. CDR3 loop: CASSYRRYYEQYF. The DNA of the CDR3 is TGTGCCAGCAGCTACAGACGGTACTACGAGCAGTACTTC.

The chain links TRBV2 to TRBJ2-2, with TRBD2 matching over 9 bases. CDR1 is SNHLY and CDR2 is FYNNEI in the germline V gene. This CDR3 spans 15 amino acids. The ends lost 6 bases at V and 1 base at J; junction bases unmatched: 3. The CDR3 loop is CASRRLAVNTGELFF. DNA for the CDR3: TGTGCCAGCAGGAGACTAGCGGTGAACACCGGGGAGCTGTTTTTT.

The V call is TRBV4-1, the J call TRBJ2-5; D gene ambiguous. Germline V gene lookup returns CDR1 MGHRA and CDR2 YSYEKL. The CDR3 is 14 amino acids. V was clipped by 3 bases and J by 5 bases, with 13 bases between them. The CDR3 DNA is TGCGCCAGCAGCCAGGTCTTACTTCCGGAGACCCAGTACTTC. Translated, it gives CASSQVLLPETQYF.

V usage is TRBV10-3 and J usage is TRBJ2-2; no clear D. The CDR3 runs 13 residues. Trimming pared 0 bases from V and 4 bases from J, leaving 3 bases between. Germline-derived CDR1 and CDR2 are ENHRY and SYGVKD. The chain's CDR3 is CAISESTTGELFF. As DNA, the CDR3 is TGTGCCATCAGTGAGTCGACCACCGGGGAGCTGTTTTTT.

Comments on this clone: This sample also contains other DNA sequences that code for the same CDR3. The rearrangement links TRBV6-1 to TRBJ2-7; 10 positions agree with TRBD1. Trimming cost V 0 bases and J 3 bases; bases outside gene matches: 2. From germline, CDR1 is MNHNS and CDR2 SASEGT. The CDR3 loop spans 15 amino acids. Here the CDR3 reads CASSEAGTGVYEQYF. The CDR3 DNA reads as TGTGCCAGCAGTGAAGCGGGGACAGGGGTCTACGAGCAGTACTTC.

CDR3 residues: CASSRGEVQPQHF. The CDR3 DNA reads as TGTGCCAGCAGCCGAGGGGAGGTTCAGCCCCAGCATTTT. The gene calls are TRBV6-5 and TRBJ1-5; D perhaps matches TRBD1 (5 bases). Germline CDR1 reads MNHEY; CDR2 reads SVGAGI. The V end lost 6 bases, the J end lost 6 bases, and 12 bases lay between the germline ends. The length of the CDR3 is 13 residues.

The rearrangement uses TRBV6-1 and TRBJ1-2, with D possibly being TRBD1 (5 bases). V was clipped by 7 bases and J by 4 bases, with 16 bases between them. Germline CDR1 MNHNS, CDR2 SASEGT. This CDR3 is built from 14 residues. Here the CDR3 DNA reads TGTGCCAGCAAGCAGGGTTCGGCGGTCTATGGCTACACCTTC. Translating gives CASKQGSAVYGYTF.

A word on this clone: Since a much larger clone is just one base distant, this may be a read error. The CDR3 protein is CASSLEVGSYEQYF. The DNA of the CDR3 is TGTGCCAGCAGCTTAGAGGTAGGATCTTACGAGCAGTACTTC. The chain links TRBV11-2 to TRBJ2-7; D gene uncertain. The CDR3 runs to 14 residues. The V gene lost 0 bases and the J gene lost 4 bases, with 10 bases spanning the gap. Germline V gene lookup returns CDR1 SGHAT and CDR2 FQNNGV.

The CDR3: CASSWSGDDNQPQHF. The CDR3 coding sequence is TGTGCCAGTAGTTGGTCAGGGGATGACAATCAGCCCCAGCATTTT. This sequence joins TRBV19 and TRBJ1-5, with D perhaps matching TRBD1 (6 bases). CDR1 and CDR2 from the germline V gene are LNHDA and SQIVND (reference sequence). V lost 5 bases to trimming and J lost 3 bases, with 14 bases between them. CDR3 length equals 15 residues.

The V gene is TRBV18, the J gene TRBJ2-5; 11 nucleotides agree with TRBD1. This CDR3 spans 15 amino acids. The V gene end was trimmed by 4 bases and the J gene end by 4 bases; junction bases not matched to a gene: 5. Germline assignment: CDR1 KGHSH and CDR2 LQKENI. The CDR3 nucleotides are TGTGCCAGCTCACTTCGGGGACAGGGGGGAGAGACCCAGTACTTC. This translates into CASSLRGQGGETQYF.

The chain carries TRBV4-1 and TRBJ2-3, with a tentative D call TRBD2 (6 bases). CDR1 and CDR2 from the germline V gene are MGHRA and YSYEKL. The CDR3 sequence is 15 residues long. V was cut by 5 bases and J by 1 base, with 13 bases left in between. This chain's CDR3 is CASSVGLFGTDTQYF. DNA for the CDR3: TGCGCCAGCAGCGTGGGACTTTTCGGCACAGATACGCAGTATTTT.

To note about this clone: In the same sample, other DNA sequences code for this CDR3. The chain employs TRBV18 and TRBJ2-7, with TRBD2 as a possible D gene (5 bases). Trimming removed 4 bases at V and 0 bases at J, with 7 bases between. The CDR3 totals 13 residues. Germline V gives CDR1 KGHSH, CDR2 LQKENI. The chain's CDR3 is CASSRGSSYEQYF. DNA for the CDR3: TGTGCCAGCTCACGAGGGAGCTCCTACGAGCAGTACTTC.

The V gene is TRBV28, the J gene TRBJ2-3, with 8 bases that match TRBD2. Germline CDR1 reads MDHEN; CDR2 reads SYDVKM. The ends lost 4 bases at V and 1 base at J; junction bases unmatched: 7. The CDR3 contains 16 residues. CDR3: CASSSPGTSGTDTQYF. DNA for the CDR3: TGTGCCAGCAGTTCCCCGGGGACTAGTGGCACAGATACGCAGTATTTT. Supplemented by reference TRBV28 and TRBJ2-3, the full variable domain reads DVKVTQSSRYLVKRTGEKVFLECVQDMDHENMFWYRQDPGLGLRLIYFSYDVKMKEKGDIPEGYSVSREKKERFSLILESASTNQTSMYLCASSSPGTSGTDTQYFGPGTRLTVL.

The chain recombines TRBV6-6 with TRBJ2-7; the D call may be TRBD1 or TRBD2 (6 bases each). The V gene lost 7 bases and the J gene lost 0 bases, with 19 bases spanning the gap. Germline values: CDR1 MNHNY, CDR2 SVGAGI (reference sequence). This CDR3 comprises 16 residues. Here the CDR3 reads CASTDDGGLSSYEQYF. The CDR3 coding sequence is TGTGCCAGCACCGACGACGGGGGCCTTAGCTCCTACGAGCAGTACTTC.

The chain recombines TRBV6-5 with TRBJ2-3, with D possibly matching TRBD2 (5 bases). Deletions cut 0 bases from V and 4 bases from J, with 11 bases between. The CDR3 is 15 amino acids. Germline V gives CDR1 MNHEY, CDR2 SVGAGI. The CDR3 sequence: CASSYSEGWADTQYF. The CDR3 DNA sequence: TGTGCCAGCAGTTACTCCGAGGGTTGGGCAGATACGCAGTATTTT.